This T cell receptor beta chain was found in a study of shared clonotypes between healthy human individuals. Findings of the study overall: Specimens sampled were limited to blood, with tissue repertoires likely differing.

A remark on this clone: Its target is not known.

TCRdb's copy holds only in-frame clones and misses some; the assay was immunoSEQ multiplex PCR. This sample has about 1.5 million clones, with 98% found just once. V lost 4 bases to trimming and J lost 8 bases; unmatched junction nucleotides: 8. The CDR3 is 15 amino acids. CDR1 is SEHNR, CDR2 FQNEAQ, per germline (reference sequence). This chain links TRBV7-9 with TRBJ1-4; 9 bases line up with TRBD1. The receptor was isolated from a man aged 25 to 45 in good health. The sequencing sample was made of naive CD4+ T cells sorted from blood. Stated subset: CD45RA+ positively selected. In DNA form, the CDR3 reads TGTGCCAGCAGCTCCCGGGACAGGGTGAGCGAAAAACTGTTTTTT. It is translated as CASSSRDRVSEKLFF.